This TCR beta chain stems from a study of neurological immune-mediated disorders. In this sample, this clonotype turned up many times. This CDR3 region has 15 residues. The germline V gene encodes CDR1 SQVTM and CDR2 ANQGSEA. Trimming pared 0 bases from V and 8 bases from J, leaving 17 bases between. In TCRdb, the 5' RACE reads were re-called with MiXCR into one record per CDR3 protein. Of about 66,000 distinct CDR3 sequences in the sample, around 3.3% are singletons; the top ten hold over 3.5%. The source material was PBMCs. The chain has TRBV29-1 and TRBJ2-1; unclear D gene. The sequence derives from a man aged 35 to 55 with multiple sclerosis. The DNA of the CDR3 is TGCAGCGTTGAAGATAGGCAGTTGGGCTTGTATGAGCAGTTCTTC. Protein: CSVEDRQLGLYEQFF.